This T cell receptor beta chain emerged from a study of response to subunit inactivated influenza vaccine. TCRdb re-called the RT-PCR reads through MiXCR, storing one row per CDR3 protein. The sample holds around 180,000 distinct CDR3 sequences, around 9% seen once. About this clonotype itself: Its antigen is not identified.

Study observations and caveats: Authors suggested seasonal influenza vaccinations each recruit few new T cells.

This material consisted of non-naive T cells sorted from PBMCs, taken on the day of vaccination. The TCR was taken from a man aged 50 to 59 who received an inactivated influenza vaccine.

The CDR3 DNA is TGTGCCAGCAGTGACTCGAGACTAGTTGAGACCCAGTACTTC. The encoded protein is CASSDSRLVETQYF. This sequence joins TRBV2 and TRBJ2-5, with TRBD2 as a possible D gene (6 bases). Germline assignment: CDR1 SNHLY and CDR2 FYNNEI. The CDR3 has 14 amino acids. Trimming cost V 3 bases and J 5 bases, with 13 bases left between them.